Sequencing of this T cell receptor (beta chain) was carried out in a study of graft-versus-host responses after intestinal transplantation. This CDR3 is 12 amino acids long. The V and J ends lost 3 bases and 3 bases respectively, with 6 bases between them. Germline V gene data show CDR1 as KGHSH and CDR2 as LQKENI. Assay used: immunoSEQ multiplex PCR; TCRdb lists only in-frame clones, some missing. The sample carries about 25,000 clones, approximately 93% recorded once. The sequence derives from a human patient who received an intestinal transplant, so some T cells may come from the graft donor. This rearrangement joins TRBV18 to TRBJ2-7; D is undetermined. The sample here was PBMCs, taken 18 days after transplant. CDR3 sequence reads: CASSPTGYEQYF. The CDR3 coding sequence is TGTGCCAGCTCACCTACCGGCTACGAGCAGTACTTC.